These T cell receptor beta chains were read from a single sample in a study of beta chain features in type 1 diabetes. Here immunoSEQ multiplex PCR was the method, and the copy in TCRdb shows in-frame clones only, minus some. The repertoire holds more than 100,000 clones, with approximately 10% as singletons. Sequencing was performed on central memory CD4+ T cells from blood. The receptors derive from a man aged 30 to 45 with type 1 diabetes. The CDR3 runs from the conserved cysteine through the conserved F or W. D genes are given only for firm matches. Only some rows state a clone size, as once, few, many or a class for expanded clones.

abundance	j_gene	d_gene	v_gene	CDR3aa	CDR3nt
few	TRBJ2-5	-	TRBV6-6	CASSAAGETQYF	TGTGCCAGCAGCGCCGCAGGAGAGACCCAGTACTTC
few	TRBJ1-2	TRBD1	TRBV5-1	CASSLWDRNYGYTF	TGCGCCAGCAGCTTATGGGACAGAAACTATGGCTACACCTTC
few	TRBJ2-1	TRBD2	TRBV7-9	CASSPGLASYNEQFF	TGTGCCAGCAGCCCGGGACTAGCGTCTTATAATGAGCAGTTCTTC
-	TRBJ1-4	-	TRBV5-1	CASSQTGTLDEKLFF	TGCGCCAGCAGTCAGACCGGGACTTTGGATGAAAAACTGTTTTTT
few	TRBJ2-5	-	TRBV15	CATSRDTEETQYF	TGTGCCACCAGCAGAGACACGGAAGAGACCCAGTACTTC
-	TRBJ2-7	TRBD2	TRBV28	CASSFGVLAFYEQYF	TGTGCCAGCAGTTTTGGGGTACTAGCGTTCTACGAGCAGTACTTC
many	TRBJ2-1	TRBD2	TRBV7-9	CASSLASGAAEEQFF	TGTGCCAGCAGCTTAGCTAGCGGGGCGGCGGAGGAGCAGTTCTTC
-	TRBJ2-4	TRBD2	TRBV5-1	CASSLGLAGGIAKNIQYF	TGCGCCAGCAGCTTGGGACTAGCGGGGGGGATAGCCAAAAACATTCAGTACTTC
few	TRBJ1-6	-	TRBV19	CASSIGDQGSSPLHF	TGTGCCAGTAGTATCGGCGACCAGGGGAGTTCACCCCTCCACTTT
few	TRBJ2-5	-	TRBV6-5	CASSPQETQYF	TGTGCCAGCAGCCCACAAGAGACCCAGTACTTC
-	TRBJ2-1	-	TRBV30	CAWTLANEQFF	TGTGCCTGGACTCTAGCGAATGAGCAGTTCTTC
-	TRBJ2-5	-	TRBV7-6	CASSPPEGETQYF	TGTGCCAGCAGCCCCCCTGAGGGAGAGACCCAGTACTTC
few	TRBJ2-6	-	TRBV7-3	CASSFGSTGSSGANVLTF	TGTGCCAGCAGCTTCGGGTCGACGGGTTCCTCTGGGGCCAACGTCCTGACTTTC
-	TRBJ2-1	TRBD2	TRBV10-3	CAIRAPSGYNEQFF	TGTGCCATCCGGGCCCCTAGCGGTTACAATGAGCAGTTCTTC
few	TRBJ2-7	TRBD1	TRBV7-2	CASSLRDREHF	TGTGCCAGCAGCCTCCGGGACAGGGAACACTTC
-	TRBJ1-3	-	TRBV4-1	CASSQGHSGNTIYF	TGCGCCAGCAGCCAAGGACATTCTGGAAACACCATATATTTT
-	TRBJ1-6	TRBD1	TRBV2	CASSEGTGGNSPLHF	TGTGCCAGCAGTGAGGGGACAGGCGGTAATTCACCCCTCCACTTT
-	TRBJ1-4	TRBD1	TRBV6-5	CASSLQGKRGEKLFF	TGTGCCAGCAGTTTACAGGGGAAAAGGGGGGAAAAACTGTTTTTT
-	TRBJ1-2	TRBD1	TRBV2	CASSSGGNYGYTF	TGTGCCAGCAGTTCAGGGGGGAACTATGGCTACACCTTC
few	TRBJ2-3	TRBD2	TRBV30	CAWSVRGGGFFTDTQYF	TGTGCCTGGAGTGTACGCGGGGGGGGATTTTTCACAGATACGCAGTATTTT
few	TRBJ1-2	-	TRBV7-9	CASSRRDITNYGYTF	TGTGCCAGCAGCCGACGGGACATAACTAACTATGGCTACACCTTC
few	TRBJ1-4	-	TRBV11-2	CASSSTGATNEKLFF	TGTGCCAGCAGCTCCACAGGTGCAACTAATGAAAAACTGTTTTTT
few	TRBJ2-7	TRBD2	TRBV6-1	CASNSGLAGGYEQYF	TGTGCCAGCAATTCCGGACTAGCGGGGGGCTACGAGCAGTACTTC
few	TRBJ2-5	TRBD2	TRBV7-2	CASSRGTSGTLQETQYF	TGTGCCAGCAGCAGGGGGACTAGCGGGACCTTACAAGAGACCCAGTACTTC